A single sample gave rise to the 14 T cell receptor beta chains below, sequenced in a study of read filtering for tumor transcriptome and immune sequencing. The library was built from roughly 400 ng RNA with molecular barcoded adaptors for alpha/delta and beta/gamma chains. TCRdb re-derived calls from the reads in MiXCR, one entry per CDR3 protein. The sample consists of tens of thousands of distinct CDR3 sequences, roughly 18% of them appearing once. Sequenced material: a population of CD138-negative cells sorted from bone marrow. The source of these receptors is a donor aged 40 or over with multiple myeloma.

This chain connects TRBV20-1 to TRBJ2-1, with 9 nucleotides matching TRBD1. Germline loops: CDR1 DFQATT, CDR2 SNEGSKA (reference sequence). CDR3 length: 14 residues. The junction had 11 bases not matched to a gene; V was cut back by 8 bases and J by 6 bases. The DNA for the CDR3 is TGCAGTCAGACAACAGGGGGCCGTCTCAATGAGCAGTTCTTC. Its protein is CSQTTGGRLNEQFF.

This clonotype came up many times. The rearrangement uses TRBV20-1 and TRBJ2-3; D is uncertain. The CDR3 extends over 12 amino acids. Between the trimmed V and J ends, which lost 6 bases and 0 bases, there was a span of 7 bases. The germline V gene encodes CDR1 DFQATT and CDR2 SNEGSKA (reference sequence). This CDR3 is CSATWSTDTQYF. CDR3 nucleotide sequence: TGCAGTGCAACATGGAGCACAGATACGCAGTATTTT.

This clonotype occurred many times. CDR3 amino acids: CASSLSASNQPQHF. As DNA, the CDR3 is TGTGCCAGCAGCTTATCGGCAAGCAATCAGCCCCAGCATTTT. V is TRBV7-3 and J is TRBJ1-5; no reliable D call. Germline assignment: CDR1 SGHTA and CDR2 FQGTGA. This CDR3 contains 14 residues. Trimming cost V 2 bases and J 1 base, with 6 bases left between them.

On this clonotype: This may arise from a read error, as a much more abundant clone is one base away. DNA of the CDR3: TGTGCCAGCAGTTGGTTATGGGGACTAGTGGACAATGAGCAGTTCTTC. As protein: CASSWLWGLVDNEQFF. The J gene is TRBJ2-1, the V gene TRBV6-5; 8 nucleotides align to TRBD2. V lost 4 bases to trimming and J lost 5 bases; unmatched junction nucleotides: 10. The length of the CDR3 is 16 residues. CDR1 MNHEY and CDR2 SVGAGI come from the germline V gene.

This clonotype has a handful of counts. V and J are TRBV19 and TRBJ2-2, with TRBD1 matching 7 bases. Germline CDR1 LNHDA, CDR2 SQIVND (reference sequence). V shed 0 bases and J 4 bases; nucleotides not matched to a gene: 2. The CDR3 is made up of 15 amino acids. CDR3: CASSIEQGPTGELFF. CDR3 DNA: TGTGCCAGTAGTATAGAACAGGGGCCCACCGGGGAGCTGTTTTTT.

Comments on this clonotype: This likely reflects a read error, since a far larger clone is one base away. Here the CDR3 reads CASSSAATSGIGPVEQFF. In DNA form, the CDR3 reads TGTGCCAGCAGCTCCGCCGCCACAAGCGGGATTGGGCCAGTTGAGCAGTTCTTC. This chain links TRBV7-2 with TRBJ2-1; 7 bases fit TRBD2. V lost 4 bases, J lost 9 bases, and 21 bases stayed unmatched. This CDR3 spans 18 amino acids. The germline V gene encodes CDR1 SGHTA and CDR2 FQGNSA.

Ten or more counts support this clonotype. The chain employs TRBV12-3 or TRBV12-4 and TRBJ1-5, with D possibly matching TRBD1 (5 bases). V lost 2 bases and J 7 bases, leaving 15 bases between the germline ends. CDR3 length: 15 amino acids. CDR3 DNA: TGTGCCAGCAGTTTATTTGGGGGAGGGGACCAGCCCCAGCATTTT. Translated, it gives CASSLFGGGDQPQHF.

This clonotype came up many times. The gene calls are TRBV18 and TRBJ2-2, with D tentatively TRBD2 (5 bases). The germline gives CDR1 KGHSH, CDR2 LQKENI. V lost 5 bases, J lost 1 base, and 8 bases lay in between. This CDR3 contains 14 residues. The DNA for the CDR3 is TGTGCCAGCTCAACGCGGGTGAACACCGGGGAGCTGTTTTTT. It translates to CASSTRVNTGELFF.

This clonotype was recorded many times. The chain recombines TRBV29-1 with TRBJ2-7; 15 bases fit TRBD2. This CDR3 has 14 residues. CDR1 is SQVTM and CDR2 is ANQGSEA in the germline V gene. With V trimmed by 3 bases and J by 5 bases, 2 bases remained unmatched. CDR3: CSVEGLAGGDEQYF. The CDR3, as DNA: TGCAGCGTTGAGGGACTAGCGGGAGGTGACGAGCAGTACTTC.

This clonotype came up many times. The gene calls are TRBV29-1 and TRBJ2-2, with D possibly called TRBD1 or TRBD2 (5 bases each). The CDR3 covers 14 residues. From germline, CDR1 is SQVTM and CDR2 ANQGSEA. V dropped 4 bases and J dropped 7 bases, with 16 bases sitting between them. This CDR3 is CSVGRGVGIGELFF. CDR3 in DNA: TGCAGCGTTGGGAGAGGGGTTGGGATCGGGGAGCTGTTTTTT.

The CDR3 nucleotides read TGTGCCACCAGTGATCGAGAGTATAGCAATCAGCCCCAGCATTTT. As protein: CATSDREYSNQPQHF. The rearrangement joins TRBV24-1 to TRBJ1-5; D is unclear. Trimming removed 3 bases from V and 0 bases from J, with 8 bases in between. CDR3 length: 15 amino acids. The V gene's germline CDR1 is KGHDR and CDR2 SFDVKD.

For this clonotype: A read error is possible here, since a much larger clone lies one base away. The CDR3 ends on some other residue instead of the conserved phenylalanine or tryptophan, so this is likely a read error. The chain combines TRBV5-1 with TRBJ2-5, with 7 bases matching TRBD2. V was pared by 4 bases and J by 2 bases, with 2 bases of the junction left unmatched. Germline V gives CDR1 SGHRS, CDR2 YFSETQ. The CDR3 totals 13 residues. In DNA, the CDR3 is TGCGCCAGCAGCGTCGGGGGGCAAGAGACCCAGTACCTC. The encoded protein is CASSVGGQETQYL.

In its sample, this clonotype was seen many times. The rearrangement uses TRBV28 and TRBJ2-1; 11 bases align to TRBD1. The V gene end was trimmed by 5 bases and the J gene end by 8 bases; junction bases not matched to a gene: 8. The CDR3 contains 15 residues. CDR1 and CDR2 (germline): MDHEN, SYDVKM. CDR3 in amino acids: CASSIRGTGGDEQFF. CDR3 nucleotide sequence: TGTGCCAGCAGTATCCGCGGGACAGGGGGAGATGAGCAGTTCTTC.

In its sample, this clonotype was seen many times. The gene calls are TRBV6-2 or TRBV6-3 and TRBJ1-6; the D is unclear. With 4 bases removed from V and 14 bases from J, the gap between germline ends came to 15 bases. CDR3 length equals 13 residues. The V gene's germline CDR1 is MNHEY and CDR2 SVGEGT. The CDR3 DNA follows: TGTGCCAGCAGTTTCCGGGATCCCTCCACCCTCCACTTT. This encodes CASSFRDPSTLHF.